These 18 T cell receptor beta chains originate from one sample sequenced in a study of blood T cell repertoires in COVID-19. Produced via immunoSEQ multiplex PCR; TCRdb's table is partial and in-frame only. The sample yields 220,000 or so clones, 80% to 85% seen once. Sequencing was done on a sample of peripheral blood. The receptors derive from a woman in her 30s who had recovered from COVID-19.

The CDR3: CASSTGGGRDNEQFF. As DNA, the CDR3 is TGTGCCAGCAGCACGGGGGGAGGGAGGGACAATGAGCAGTTCTTC. The chain employs TRBV11-3 and TRBJ2-1, with TRBD2 matching 7 bases. The germline gives CDR1 SGHNT, CDR2 YENEEA. V shed 5 bases, J shed 5 bases, and the junction held 9 bases outside the gene matches. The CDR3 extends over 15 amino acids.

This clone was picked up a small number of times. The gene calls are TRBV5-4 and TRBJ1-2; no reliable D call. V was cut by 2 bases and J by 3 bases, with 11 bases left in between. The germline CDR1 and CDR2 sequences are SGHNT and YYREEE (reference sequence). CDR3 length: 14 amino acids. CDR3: CASSLRDGYYGYTF. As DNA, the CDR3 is TGTGCCAGCAGCTTAAGAGACGGGTACTATGGCTACACCTTC.

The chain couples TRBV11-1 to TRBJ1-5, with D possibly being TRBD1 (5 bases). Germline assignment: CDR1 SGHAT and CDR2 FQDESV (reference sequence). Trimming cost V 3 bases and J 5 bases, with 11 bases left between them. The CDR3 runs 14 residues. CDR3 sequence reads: CASSLAGQDQPQHF. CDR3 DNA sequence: TGTGCCAGCAGCTTGGCAGGGCAGGATCAGCCCCAGCATTTT. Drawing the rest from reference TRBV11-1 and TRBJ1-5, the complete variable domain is EAEVAQSPRYKITEKSQAVAFWCDPISGHATLYWYRQILGQGPELLVQFQDESVVDDSQLPKDRFSAERLKGVDSTLKIQPAELGDSAMYLCASSLAGQDQPQHFGDGTRLSIL.

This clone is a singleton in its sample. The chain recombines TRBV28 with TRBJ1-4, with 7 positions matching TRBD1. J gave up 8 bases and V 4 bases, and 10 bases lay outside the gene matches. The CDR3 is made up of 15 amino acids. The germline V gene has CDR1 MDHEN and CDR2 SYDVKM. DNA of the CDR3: TGTGCCAGCAGTTATAGTCAGGGGGTGGGAGAAAAACTGTTTTTT. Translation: CASSYSQGVGEKLFF.

CDR3 coding DNA: TGTGCCAGCAGTTTAGGCCATATGCATCAGCCCCAGCATTTT. It translates to CASSLGHMHQPQHF. This rearrangement joins TRBV28 to TRBJ1-5; no clear D. The germline gives CDR1 MDHEN, CDR2 SYDVKM. The CDR3 length is 14 residues. Trimming stripped 2 bases from V and 5 bases from J, with 10 bases between.

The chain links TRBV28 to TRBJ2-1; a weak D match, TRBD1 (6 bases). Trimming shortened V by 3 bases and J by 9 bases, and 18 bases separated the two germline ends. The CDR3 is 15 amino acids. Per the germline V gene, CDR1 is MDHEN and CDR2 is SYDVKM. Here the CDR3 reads CASSLVGGPNGEQFF. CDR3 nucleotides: TGTGCCAGCAGTTTGGTTGGGGGCCCTAACGGTGAGCAGTTCTTC.

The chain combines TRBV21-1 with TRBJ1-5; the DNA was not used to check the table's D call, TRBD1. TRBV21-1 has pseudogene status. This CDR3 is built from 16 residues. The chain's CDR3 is CASSKDDRPSNQPQHF. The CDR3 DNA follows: TGTGCCAGCAGCAAAGATGACAGACCTAGCAATCAGCCCCAGCATTTT.

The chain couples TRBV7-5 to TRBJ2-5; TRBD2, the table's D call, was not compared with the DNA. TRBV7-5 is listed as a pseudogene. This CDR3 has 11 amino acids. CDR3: CVPLVRETQYF. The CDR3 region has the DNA TGTGTCCCCCTGGTTAGAGAGACCCAGTACTTC.

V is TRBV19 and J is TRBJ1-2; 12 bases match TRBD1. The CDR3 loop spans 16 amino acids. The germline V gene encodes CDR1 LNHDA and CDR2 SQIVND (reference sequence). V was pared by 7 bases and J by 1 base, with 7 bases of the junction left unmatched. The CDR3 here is CASTPGTGGVNYGYTF. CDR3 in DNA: TGTGCCAGTACCCCCGGGACAGGGGGCGTTAACTATGGCTACACCTTC.

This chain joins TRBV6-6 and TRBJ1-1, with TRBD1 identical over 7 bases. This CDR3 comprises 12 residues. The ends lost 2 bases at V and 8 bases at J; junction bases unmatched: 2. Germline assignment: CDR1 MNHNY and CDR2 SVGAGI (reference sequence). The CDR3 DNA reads TGTGCCAGCAGTTACGGGACAGCCGAAGCTTTCTTT. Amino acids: CASSYGTAEAFF.

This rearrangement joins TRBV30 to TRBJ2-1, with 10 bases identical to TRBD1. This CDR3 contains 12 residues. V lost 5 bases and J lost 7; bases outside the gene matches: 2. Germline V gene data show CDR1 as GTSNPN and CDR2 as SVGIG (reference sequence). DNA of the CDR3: TGTGCCTGGGCGGGACAGGGGAATGAGCAGTTCTTC. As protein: CAWAGQGNEQFF.

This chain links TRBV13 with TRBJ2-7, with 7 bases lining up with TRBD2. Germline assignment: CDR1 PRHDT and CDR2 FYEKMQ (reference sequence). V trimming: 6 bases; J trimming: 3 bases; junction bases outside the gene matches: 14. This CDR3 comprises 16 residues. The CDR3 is CASSFHSSGIFYEQYF. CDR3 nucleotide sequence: TGTGCCAGCAGTTTTCACTCTAGCGGTATTTTCTACGAGCAGTACTTC.

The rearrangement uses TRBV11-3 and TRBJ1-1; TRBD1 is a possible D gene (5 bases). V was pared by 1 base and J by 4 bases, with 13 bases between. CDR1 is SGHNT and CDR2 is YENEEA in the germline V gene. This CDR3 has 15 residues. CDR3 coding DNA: TGTGCCAGCAGCTTAGGGGCAGGGAGGTCCACTGAAGCTTTCTTT. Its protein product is CASSLGAGRSTEAFF.

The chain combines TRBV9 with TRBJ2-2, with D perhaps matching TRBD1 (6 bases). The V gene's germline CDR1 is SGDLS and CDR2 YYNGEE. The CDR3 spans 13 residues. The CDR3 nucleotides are TGTGCGTCAGGACAGCGAAACACCGGGGAGCTGTTTTTT. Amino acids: CASGQRNTGELFF.

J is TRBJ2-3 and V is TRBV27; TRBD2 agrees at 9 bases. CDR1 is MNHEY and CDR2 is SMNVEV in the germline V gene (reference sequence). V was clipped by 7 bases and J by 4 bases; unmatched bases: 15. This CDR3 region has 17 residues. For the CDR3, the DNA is TGTGCCAGCAAGAGGGTAGCGGGAGCGGTCGGGGCAGATACGCAGTATTTT. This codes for CASKRVAGAVGADTQYF.

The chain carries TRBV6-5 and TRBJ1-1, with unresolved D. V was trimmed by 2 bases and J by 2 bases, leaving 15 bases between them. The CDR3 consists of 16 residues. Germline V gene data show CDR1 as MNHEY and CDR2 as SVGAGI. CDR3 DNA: TGTGCCAGCAGTTACCTTCCAGCAGGATTTAACACTGAAGCTTTCTTT. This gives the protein CASSYLPAGFNTEAFF.

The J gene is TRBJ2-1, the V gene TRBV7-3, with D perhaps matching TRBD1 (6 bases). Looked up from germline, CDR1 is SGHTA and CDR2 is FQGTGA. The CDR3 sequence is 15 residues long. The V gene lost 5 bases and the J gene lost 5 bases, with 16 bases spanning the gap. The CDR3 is CASSRVNRDNNEQFF. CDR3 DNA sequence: TGTGCCAGCAGCCGAGTCAACAGGGACAACAATGAGCAGTTCTTC. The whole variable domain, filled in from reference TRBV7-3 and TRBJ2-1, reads GAGVSQTPSNKVTEKGKYVELRCDPISGHTALYWYRQSLGQGPEFLIYFQGTGAADDSGLPNDRFFAVRPEGSVSTLKIQRTERGDSAVYLCASSRVNRDNNEQFFGPGTRLTVL.

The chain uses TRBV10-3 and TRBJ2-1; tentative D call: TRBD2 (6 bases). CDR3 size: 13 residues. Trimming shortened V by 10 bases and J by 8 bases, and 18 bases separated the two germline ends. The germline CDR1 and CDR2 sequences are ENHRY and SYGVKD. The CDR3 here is CATFAAGIDEQFF. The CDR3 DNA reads TGTGCCACCTTTGCGGCGGGAATCGATGAGCAGTTCTTC.